The following is a TCR beta chain sequence with its context. Its antigen is not identified. This CDR3 has 16 residues. Germline assignment: CDR1 SGHRS and CDR2 YFSETQ. V lost 0 bases, J lost 3 bases, and 8 bases stayed unmatched. Using immunoSEQ multiplex PCR, the repertoire was profiled, and TCRdb retains in-frame clones only, with some absent. The repertoire has more than 150,000 clones, about nine tenths of them found once; the top ten carry about 1.6%. This sample was taken from a study of T cell responses to AZD1222 COVID-19 vaccine. About the research overall: Second doses were pooled across both intervals (about 4 or about 12 weeks).

Study-level results: Only after the peak T cell response were repertoires sampled.

The origin of this receptor is an adult in good health. The sequencing here drew on peripheral blood, taken on day 0 of AZD1222 vaccination. The chain uses TRBV5-1 and TRBJ1-1, with 7 bases aligning to TRBD1. CDR3 loop: CASSLEGGRVYTEAFF. The DNA of the CDR3 is TGCGCCAGCAGCTTGGAAGGGGGCAGGGTGTACACTGAAGCTTTCTTT.